Sequencing of this T cell receptor beta chain was carried out in a study of breast tumors, draining lymph nodes, adjacent tissues. Breast cancer patients provided tissue from their axillary draining lymph nodes. One entry per CDR3 protein results from TCRdb running MiXCR on the multiplex PCR reads. This repertoire shows 150,000 to 200,000 distinct CDR3 sequences, approximately 30% found once; its top ten account for around 4.5%. CDR1 SGDLS and CDR2 YYNGEE come from the germline V gene. The CDR3 has 15 residues. This clonotype was recorded a few times. This may be a read error, as it is one base from a much larger clone.

The TCR was taken from a female donor with breast cancer. Some clones in this sample may be carry-over from other donors' samples. The rearrangement uses TRBV9 and TRBJ2-5, with TRBD1 matching 9 bases. The sequencing input was axillary lymph node tissue. As DNA, the CDR3 is TGTGCCAGCAGCGTAGTAGGGACAGGGTGGGAGACCCCGTACTTC. Protein: CASSVVGTGWETPYF.